One and the same sample provided the 22 T cell receptor beta chains below, sequenced in a study of shared clonotypes between healthy human individuals (dated by TCRdb to about 2020). Library preparation employed the immunoSEQ multiplex PCR assay. TCRdb's version of the immuneACCESS table is confined to in-frame rearrangements and falls short of the full clone set. An unresolved V gene accounts for under half of the shortfall where checked; the remainder is of unknown origin. The sample records approximately 2.3 million clones, more than 85% of which are singletons. The top ten clonotypes cover 0.39% of the sample. Material for sequencing was naive CD4+ T cells from PBMCs. The sample's cell subset or site label, decoded: CD45RA+ positively selected. Receptors were obtained from a young man in good health. Some clones in this sample may be carry-over from other donors' samples.

The chain couples TRBV5-4 to TRBJ1-5; D not resolved. The V end lost 2 bases, the J end lost 6 bases, and 18 bases lay between the germline ends. The V gene's germline CDR1 is SGHNT and CDR2 YYREEE (reference sequence). This CDR3 has 16 residues. The CDR3 here is CASSLGSPREGQPQHF. CDR3 bases: TGTGCCAGCAGCTTAGGGAGCCCAAGGGAGGGTCAGCCCCAGCATTTT.

The rearrangement joins TRBV2 to TRBJ2-5, with TRBD2 matching 7 bases. CDR1 and CDR2 (germline): SNHLY, FYNNEI. The CDR3 has 13 amino acids. The ends lost 1 base at V and 5 bases at J; junction bases unmatched: 1. CDR3: CASSEVGGETQYF. CDR3 coding DNA: TGTGCCAGCAGTGAAGTGGGAGGGGAGACCCAGTACTTC.

This clone was observed once. The chain has TRBV19 and TRBJ1-2; 7 positions agree with TRBD1. CDR1 is LNHDA, CDR2 SQIVND, per germline (reference sequence). Trimming at V came to 6 bases and at J to 3 bases, leaving 10 bases not matched to a gene. CDR3 length: 15 amino acids. The CDR3 region is CASSFPGGSDYGYTF. The CDR3 DNA is TGTGCCAGTAGCTTCCCAGGGGGATCCGACTATGGCTACACCTTC.

This sequence joins TRBV28 and TRBJ2-7; unclear D gene. The length of the CDR3 is 15 residues. Germline values: CDR1 MDHEN, CDR2 SYDVKM. V lost 1 base to trimming and J lost 2 bases, with 12 bases between them. This chain's CDR3 is CASSLSGQSAYEQYF. The CDR3 bases are TGTGCCAGCAGTTTATCAGGTCAGTCCGCCTACGAGCAGTACTTC.

The V gene is TRBV19, the J gene TRBJ2-2; 8 nucleotides align to TRBD2. Looked up from germline, CDR1 is LNHDA and CDR2 is SQIVND (reference sequence). The CDR3 consists of 15 residues. V lost 5 bases, J lost 4 bases, and 6 bases stayed unmatched. The CDR3 region has the DNA TGTGCCAGTAGTGGAGCGGGAGCGATCACCGGGGAGCTGTTTTTT. Translation gives CASSGAGAITGELFF. Combining the CDR3 with reference TRBV19 and TRBJ2-2 gives the whole variable domain DGGITQSPKYLFRKEGQNVTLSCEQNLNHDAMYWYRQDPGQGLRLIYYSQIVNDFQKGDIAEGYSVSREKKESFPLTVTSAQKNPTAFYLCASSGAGAITGELFFGEGSRLTVL.

The V call is TRBV6-1, the J call TRBJ2-7; 7 positions match TRBD1. CDR1 is MNHNS, CDR2 SASEGT, per germline. J gave up 6 bases and V 4 bases, and 9 bases lay outside the gene matches. The CDR3 is 14 amino acids. The DNA of the CDR3 is TGTGCCAGCAGTGGGTTGGGGGCAGGGGGCGAGCAGTACTTC. Protein sequence: CASSGLGAGGEQYF.

The chain links TRBV6-4 to TRBJ2-2; no firm D call. The CDR3 spans 13 residues. The germline gives CDR1 MRHNA, CDR2 SNTAGT. Trimming removed 4 bases from V and 6 bases from J, with 9 bases in between. The CDR3 reads CASSADPPGELFF. DNA of the CDR3: TGTGCCAGCAGTGCCGATCCTCCCGGGGAGCTGTTTTTT.

The chain has TRBV9 and TRBJ1-2, with D maybe TRBD1 (5 bases). The CDR3 is 14 residues long. Looked up from germline, CDR1 is SGDLS and CDR2 is YYNGEE. The germline V and J ends were trimmed by 4 bases and 2 bases, with 12 bases remaining between them. CDR3 sequence (DNA): TGTGCCAGCAGCCAAGGGGAGGTAAACTATGGCTACACCTTC. This translates into CASSQGEVNYGYTF.

The chain is built from TRBV4-1 and TRBJ2-1; the D gene is possibly TRBD2 (6 bases). Germline V gene data show CDR1 as MGHRA and CDR2 as YSYEKL. The ends were cut back, 0 bases at V and 2 bases at J, with 8 bases in the middle. The CDR3 length is 15 residues. The CDR3 sequence is CASSQEGGTYNEQFF. The CDR3 DNA follows: TGCGCCAGCAGCCAAGAAGGCGGGACCTACAATGAGCAGTTCTTC.

In this sample, this clone turned up a few times. The V call is TRBV5-5, the J call TRBJ1-5; 12 nucleotides align to TRBD1. J lost 4 bases, V lost 1 base, and 6 bases had no gene match. Germline-derived CDR1 and CDR2 are SGHKS and YYEKEE (reference sequence). This CDR3 has 17 residues. CDR3 region: CASSLSRDRGLNQPQHF. The CDR3 DNA is TGTGCCAGCAGCTTGTCCCGGGACAGGGGGCTAAATCAGCCCCAGCATTTT.

The chain recombines TRBV19 with TRBJ2-3, with a weak D call TRBD1 (6 bases). The CDR3 sequence is 13 residues long. V shed 5 bases and J shed 6 bases, with 12 bases lying between them. Germline V gene sequence: CDR1 LNHDA, CDR2 SQIVND (reference sequence). CDR3 region: CASSWYTGDTQYF. CDR3 sequence (DNA): TGTGCCAGTAGTTGGTACACAGGGGATACGCAGTATTTT. Drawing the rest from reference TRBV19 and TRBJ2-3, the complete variable domain is DGGITQSPKYLFRKEGQNVTLSCEQNLNHDAMYWYRQDPGQGLRLIYYSQIVNDFQKGDIAEGYSVSREKKESFPLTVTSAQKNPTAFYLCASSWYTGDTQYFGPGTRLTVL.

This chain uses TRBV5-6 with TRBJ2-3; D perhaps matches TRBD2 (6 bases). Germline lookup yields CDR1 SGHDT and CDR2 YYEEEE. CDR3 size: 14 residues. The V gene lost 2 bases and the J gene lost 2 bases, with 9 bases spanning the gap. As DNA, the CDR3 is TGTGCCAGCAGCTTTAGGGGACTCACAGATACGCAGTATTTT. This translates into CASSFRGLTDTQYF.

The V and J genes are TRBV19 and TRBJ1-1, with D perhaps TRBD1 (6 bases). Germline CDR1 and CDR2: LNHDA and SQIVND (reference sequence). The V end lost 6 bases, the J end lost 1 base, and 15 bases lay between the germline ends. CDR3 size: 15 residues. CDR3 residues: CASRQGYDRNTEAFF. The CDR3 nucleotides are TGTGCCAGTAGACAGGGTTACGATAGGAACACTGAAGCTTTCTTT.

The V and J genes are TRBV28 and TRBJ1-2; 7 bases are a match to TRBD1. V shed 5 bases and J 7 bases; nucleotides not matched to a gene: 16. Germline V CDR1 and CDR2: MDHEN, SYDVKM. CDR3 length: 16 amino acids. CDR3 in DNA: TGTGCCAGCAGTCTCCATACCTTAACAGGGGCTGGTGGCTACACCTTC. It codes for CASSLHTLTGAGGYTF.

Notes on this clone: This specimen includes other DNA sequences encoding the same CDR3. CDR3 loop: CASSLGGTYEQYF. The CDR3, as DNA: TGTGCCAGCAGTTTAGGGGGAACCTACGAGCAGTACTTC. The chain couples TRBV27 to TRBJ2-7; D is tentatively TRBD1 or TRBD2 (5 bases each). CDR3 length: 13 amino acids. Trimming removed 2 bases at V and 2 bases at J, with 7 bases between. The V gene's germline CDR1 is MNHEY and CDR2 SMNVEV (reference sequence).

The rearrangement links TRBV28 to TRBJ2-7; 12 bases fit TRBD2. This CDR3 has 16 amino acids. Trimming removed 1 base from V and 2 bases from J; junction bases left unmatched: 3. Germline V gene lookup returns CDR1 MDHEN and CDR2 SYDVKM. This CDR3 reads CASSLLTSGGAYEQYF. CDR3 nucleotide sequence: TGTGCCAGCAGTTTATTGACTAGCGGGGGTGCCTACGAGCAGTACTTC.

This rearrangement joins TRBV15 to TRBJ2-1; 7 bases are shared with TRBD2. CDR3 length: 15 amino acids. Germline V gives CDR1 LNHNV, CDR2 YYDKDF (reference sequence). V shed 6 bases, J shed 5 bases, and the junction held 10 bases outside the gene matches. The CDR3 loop is CATSAALAFHNEQFF. CDR3 in DNA: TGTGCCACCAGTGCGGCACTAGCGTTCCACAATGAGCAGTTCTTC. The variable domain in full, with the rest retrieved from reference TRBV15 and TRBJ2-1, is DAMVIQNPRYQVTQFGKPVTLSCSQTLNHNVMYWYQQKSSQAPKLLFHYYDKDFNNEADTPDNFQSRRPNTSFCFLDIRSPGLGDTAMYLCATSAALAFHNEQFFGPGTRLTVL.

This clone was seen only once. V usage is TRBV1 and J usage is TRBJ2-7; TRBD2 is the table's D call, not checked against the DNA. TRBV1 corresponds to a pseudogene. The CDR3 totals 19 residues. CDR3 DNA sequence: TGCACCAGCAGTGTCCCGGGCCACCCCAGACTAGCGGGGCCCTACGAGCAGTACTTC. Residues: CTSSVPGHPRLAGPYEQYF.

Comments on this clone: Other DNA sequences in the sample encode the same CDR3. The V gene is TRBV28, the J gene TRBJ1-1; D possibly corresponds to TRBD1 (6 bases). Per germline, CDR1 MDHEN and CDR2 SYDVKM. V lost 3 bases and J lost 4, with 9 bases in between. This CDR3 contains 13 residues. CDR3 region: CASSLRGGTEAFF. The CDR3 bases are TGTGCCAGCAGTTTGCGAGGGGGCACTGAAGCTTTCTTT. The variable domain in full, with the rest retrieved from reference TRBV28 and TRBJ1-1, is DVKVTQSSRYLVKRTGEKVFLECVQDMDHENMFWYRQDPGLGLRLIYFSYDVKMKEKGDIPEGYSVSREKKERFSLILESASTNQTSMYLCASSLRGGTEAFFGQGTRLTVV.

The chain combines TRBV28 with TRBJ2-3, with D maybe TRBD1 (6 bases). Germline assignment: CDR1 MDHEN and CDR2 SYDVKM. V lost 2 bases to trimming and J lost 3 bases, with 12 bases between them. The CDR3 is made up of 15 amino acids. The CDR3 DNA reads TGTGCCAGCAGTTTACGGACAGCCCCTACAGATACGCAGTATTTT. Translated: CASSLRTAPTDTQYF.

The chain employs TRBV25-1 and TRBJ1-1; D is perhaps TRBD1 (6 bases). Germline V CDR1 and CDR2: MGHDK, SYGVNS. This CDR3 has 15 residues. Trimming stripped 7 bases from V and 4 bases from J, with 19 bases between. The CDR3 DNA sequence: TGTGCCAGCACCGAATATCGGCAGGGGATCACTGAAGCTTTCTTT. Residues: CASTEYRQGITEAFF.

The chain recombines TRBV12-2 with TRBJ2-2. TRBV12-2 constitutes a pseudogene. The CDR3 runs to 13 residues. DNA of the CDR3: TGTGCAAGTCACCCCATGCTCTCCGGGGAGCTGTTTTTT. It translates to CASHPMLSGELFF.